Sequencing of this TCR beta chain was carried out in a study of response to subunit inactivated influenza vaccine. Study findings and constraints: With each seasonal influenza vaccination, the authors suggested, few new T cells are recruited.

Comments on this clonotype: Its target is not known.

CDR3 length: 17 amino acids. After removal of 0 bases from V and 4 bases from J, the junction contained 9 bases not matched to a gene. Per the germline V gene, CDR1 is LNHNV and CDR2 is YYDKDF (reference sequence). TCRdb processed the RT-PCR reads anew with MiXCR; each CDR3 protein has one entry. The table has fewer than 250,000 distinct CDR3 sequences, over 13% seen once. The rearrangement links TRBV15 to TRBJ2-1; 7 positions match TRBD2. Sequenced material: CD8+ T cells sorted from PBMCs, taken around 5 days after vaccination. The clonotype was recovered from a man aged 45 to 65 who received an inactivated influenza vaccine. CDR3 bases: TGTGCCACCAGCAGAGATTCGGGCCTAGCGGCTTACAATGAGCAGTTCTTC. It translates to CATSRDSGLAAYNEQFF.